This T cell receptor beta chain comes out of a study of shared clonotypes between healthy human individuals. Study observations and caveats: Tissues were not sampled, only blood, and their repertoires likely differ. Larger estimated richness was generally recorded for naive subsets relative to memory subsets.

This CDR3 contains 14 residues. Produced via immunoSEQ multiplex PCR; TCRdb's table is partial and in-frame only. The profile covers about 1 million clones, with about 74% appearing a single time and around 1.4% taken by the ten largest. This clone showed up just a few times. What it binds is not known. This clonotype was sampled from a man aged 18 to 35 in good health. Sequencing was done on a sample of memory CD4+ T cells sorted from blood. Subset given: CD45RA-negative fraction. The chain has TRBV1 and TRBJ1-5. TRBV1 is an annotated pseudogene. This chain's CDR3 is CTSSQCTSNQPQHF. Here the CDR3 DNA reads TGCACCAGCAGCCAGTGCACTAGCAATCAGCCCCAGCATTTT.